This T cell receptor beta chain was observed in a study of cytomegalovirus exposure and HLA in healthy donors. A remark on this clone: Antigen unknown.

The V gene lost 1 base and the J gene lost 3 bases, with 10 bases spanning the gap. Germline V gene sequence: CDR1 GTSNPN, CDR2 SVGIG (reference sequence). The CDR3 has 14 amino acids. Vbeta (60) and Jbeta (13) primers were used in the PCR. Some clones are missing from TCRdb's copy, which holds only in-frame ones; the method was immunoSEQ multiplex PCR. The repertoire holds 150,000 to 200,000 clones, over 60% seen once, with roughly 5% in the top ten. General study points: Roughly uniform depth of sequencing across donors was assumed in presence/absence analyses.

V usage is TRBV30 and J usage is TRBJ1-3; D remains ambiguous. Sequencing used PBMCs. The source is a man aged 40-55 years in good health and CMV-seronegative. The CDR3 reads CAWSGSTLGNTIYF. Here the CDR3 DNA reads TGTGCCTGGAGTGGGTCGACTCTTGGAAACACCATATATTTT. The whole variable domain, remainder taken from reference TRBV30 and TRBJ1-3, is SQTIHQWPATLVQPVGSPLSLECTVEGTSNPNLYWYRQAAGRGLQLLFYSVGIGQISSEVPQNLSASRPQDRQFILSSKKLLLSDSGFYLCAWSGSTLGNTIYFGEGSWLTVV.